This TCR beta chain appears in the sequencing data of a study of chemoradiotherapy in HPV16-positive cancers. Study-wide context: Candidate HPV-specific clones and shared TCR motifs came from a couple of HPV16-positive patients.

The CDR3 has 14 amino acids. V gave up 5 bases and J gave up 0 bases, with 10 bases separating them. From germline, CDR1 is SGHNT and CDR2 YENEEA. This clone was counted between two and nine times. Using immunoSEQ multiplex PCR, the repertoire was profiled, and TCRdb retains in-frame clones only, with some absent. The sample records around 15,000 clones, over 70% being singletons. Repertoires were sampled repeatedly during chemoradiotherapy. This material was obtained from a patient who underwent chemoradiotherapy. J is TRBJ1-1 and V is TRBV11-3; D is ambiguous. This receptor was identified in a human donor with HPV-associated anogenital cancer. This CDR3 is CASSPDVLNTEAFF. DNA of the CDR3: TGTGCCAGCAGCCCGGACGTTTTGAACACTGAAGCTTTCTTT.